These T cell receptor beta chains were read from a single sample in a study of tumor-infiltrating lymphocytes in localized non-small cell lung cancer. Sequencing used immunoSEQ multiplex PCR; TCRdb keeps in-frame clones, though not all of them. The table has about 12,000 clones, more than 70% seen once; the top ten hold approximately 12%. The specimen sequenced was lung tumor tissue. The origin of the receptors is a human donor with non-small cell lung cancer. The CDR3 runs from the conserved cysteine through the conserved F or W.

v_call	cdr3_length	j_call	cdr3_aa
TRBV9	16	TRBJ2-3	CASSPHGTSDTDTQYF
TRBV7-2	13	TRBJ2-2	CASSPVFGGELFF
TRBV9	13	TRBJ1-3	CASSVDEGNTIYF
TRBV27	13	TRBJ2-3	CATTTGGIDTQYF
TRBV19	13	TRBJ2-1	CATSFGVYNEQFF
TRBV6-1	13	TRBJ2-7	CASSGYSSYEQYF
TRBV30	15	TRBJ1-4	CAWSEGTGVREKLFF
TRBV6-5	15	TRBJ2-7	CASSYSGRASYEQYF
TRBV7-2	17	TRBJ2-2	CASSLRDRAPGTGELFF
TRBV29-1	12	TRBJ1-1	CSAGLRDAEAFF
TRBV5-1	14	TRBJ1-3	CASSLGPSGNTIYF
TRBV19	14	TRBJ2-7	CASSIGQSSYEQYF
TRBV5-8	15	TRBJ2-7	CASSFDRASPYEQYF
TRBV5-4	15	TRBJ2-2	CASSPQGTNTGELFF
TRBV7-8	14	TRBJ2-7	CASSLYQSSYEQYF
TRBV30	15	TRBJ1-1	CAWTGTGDKNTEAFF
TRBV4-1	11	TRBJ1-3	CASKYGNTIYF
TRBV4-3	16	TRBJ1-2	CASSLIRTASSYGYTF
TRBV5-1	14	TRBJ2-3	CASSLGGYTDTQYF
TRBV4-1	15	TRBJ1-1	CASSQGAGTNTEAFF
TRBV5-5	15	TRBJ2-5	CASSPQFGGQETQYF
TRBV19	13	TRBJ1-5	CASTSTRNQPQHF
TRBV4-2	15	TRBJ2-6	CASKPQASGANVLTF
TRBV6-1	15	TRBJ1-4	CASSGQGTTNEKLFF
TRBV19	15	TRBJ1-5	CASSIEQGSNQPQHF
TRBV6-5	14	TRBJ2-7	CASSQGVGYGEQYF
TRBV5-1	12	TRBJ1-1	CASSLLNTEAFF
TRBV7-6	14	TRBJ1-4	CASSLTSTNEKLFF
TRBV19	13	TRBJ1-1	CASSEGLNTEAFF
TRBV27	18	TRBJ1-2	CASSSQIGGGNGRRGYTF
TRBV6-5	13	TRBJ2-5	CASSYLVVETQYF
TRBV9	14	TRBJ1-2	CASSPGQGNYGYTF
TRBV11-2	14	TRBJ1-1	CASQFAGGVTEAFF
TRBV5-1	11	TRBJ1-1	CASEGGGEAFF
TRBV7-9	15	TRBJ1-2	CASSWGATERYGYTF
TRBV19	13	TRBJ2-7	CASSPGGPYEQYF
TRBV5-1	17	TRBJ1-4	CASSPDRTGDGNEKLFF
TRBV7-9	16	TRBJ2-3	CASSGHRGRSTDTQYF
TRBV6-5	12	TRBJ2-7	CATQLSSYEQYF
TRBV5-6	13	TRBJ1-2	CASSLRGGYGYTF
TRBV6-1	12	TRBJ1-6	CASRIGDSPLHF
TRBV5-4	15	TRBJ1-2	CASSATLDGLNGYTF
TRBV4-1	16	TRBJ2-2	CASSQGAWEYTGELFF
TRBV6-5	14	TRBJ1-5	CASSYGQGGRPQHF
TRBV27	16	TRBJ1-1	CASSLSISGLITEAFF
TRBV11-2	15	TRBJ1-6	CASSSLGQYNSPLHF
TRBV30	16	TRBJ2-3	CAWRSARGLRTDTQYF
TRBV29-1	12	TRBJ2-2	CSVEKQAGELFF
TRBV6-5	15	TRBJ2-5	CASSPQLSGQETQYF
TRBV7-2	14	TRBJ2-1	CASSVPMGGNEQFF
TRBV10-2	14	TRBJ1-5	CASSVLSSNQPQHF
TRBV4-2	19	TRBJ2-2	CASSLPTSGGREDTGELFF
TRBV6-5	14	TRBJ1-6	CASSSDRGNSPLHF
TRBV29-1	13	TRBJ2-7	CSVDTTGESRQYF
TRBV4-1	18	TRBJ2-7	CASSQAGTGGGNSYEQYF